The 17 T cell receptor beta chains below come from one sample, sequenced in a study of T-cell reconstitution after alpha-beta-depleted transplantation in children. Preparing the TCRbeta library involved the use of unique molecular identifiers. TCRdb re-analysed the PCR reads in MiXCR, keeping a single row per CDR3 protein. The repertoire consists of 300,000 to 400,000 distinct CDR3 sequences, with 16% occurring once and the leading ten covering around 38%. This specimen consisted of PBMCs, mostly from graft donor cells, obtained 360 days after TCRalphabeta/CD19-depleted stem cell transplant. The receptors shown here come from a male patient between 2 and 9 years old who had a stem cell transplant for acute lymphoblastic leukemia, so the T cells may come from the graft donor.

The gene calls are TRBV3-1 and TRBJ1-1, with a weak D call TRBD1 (5 bases). This CDR3 has 15 residues. From germline, CDR1 is LGHDT and CDR2 YNNKEL (reference sequence). V lost 2 bases and J lost 7, with 17 bases in between. As DNA, the CDR3 is TGTGCCAGCAGCCAACAAACCAGGGACGTCGGTGAAGCTTTCTTT. Its protein is CASSQQTRDVGEAFF.

This clonotype was counted only a few times. V is TRBV7-9 and J is TRBJ2-7; D possibly uses TRBD1 or TRBD2 (6 bases each). The CDR3 is 14 amino acids. V shed 5 bases and J shed 6 bases, with 17 bases lying between them. Germline V gives CDR1 SEHNR, CDR2 FQNEAQ (reference sequence). The CDR3 DNA sequence: TGTGCCAGCAGCCGTCCTGAGGGGGGTTTCGAGCAGTACTTC. Encoded protein: CASSRPEGGFEQYF.

The table lists this clonotype with a few counts. The chain joins TRBV15 to TRBJ2-5; D unclear. There are 16 residues in the CDR3. Between the trimmed V and J ends, which lost 0 bases and 2 bases, there was a span of 13 bases. Germline loops: CDR1 LNHNV, CDR2 YYDKDF (reference sequence). The CDR3 loop reads CATSRETPVVQETQYF. DNA for the CDR3: TGTGCCACCAGCAGAGAGACCCCGGTGGTTCAAGAGACCCAGTACTTC.

The chain recombines TRBV5-1 with TRBJ2-2, with D hard to call. Germline CDR1 SGHRS, CDR2 YFSETQ. The length of the CDR3 is 15 residues. V gave up 2 bases and J gave up 5 bases, with 13 bases separating them. CDR3 amino acids: CASSLETPQTGELFF. CDR3 DNA sequence: TGCGCCAGCAGCTTAGAGACACCCCAGACCGGGGAGCTGTTTTTT.

The rearrangement uses TRBV5-4 and TRBJ2-2, with TRBD2 matching over 11 bases. The J segment lost 5 bases and the V segment lost 2 bases, leaving 8 bases of the junction unmatched. The length of the CDR3 is 17 residues. Looked up from germline, CDR1 is SGHNT and CDR2 is YYREEE (reference sequence). CDR3 DNA: TGTGCCAGCAGCTTCACTAGCGGGAGATCGAGTACCGGGGAGCTGTTTTTT. Its translation: CASSFTSGRSSTGELFF.

The chain is built from TRBV20-1 and TRBJ2-2, with no clear D. V lost 0 bases to trimming and J lost 1 base, with 6 bases between them. The CDR3 spans 14 residues. CDR1 DFQATT and CDR2 SNEGSKA come from the germline V gene (reference sequence). DNA for the CDR3: TGCAGTGCTAGAGATTTACGGAACACCGGGGAGCTGTTTTTT. Residues: CSARDLRNTGELFF.

The chain uses TRBV6-2 or TRBV6-3 and TRBJ2-1; 7 bases match TRBD1. J gave up 2 bases and V 6 bases, and 4 bases lay outside the gene matches. The CDR3 runs 14 residues. Germline V gives CDR1 MNHEY, CDR2 SVGEGT. CDR3 sequence (DNA): TGTGCCAGCAGGAGACAGGGAACCTACAATGAGCAGTTCTTC. Amino acids: CASRRQGTYNEQFF.

This clonotype turned up a few times. The CDR3: CASSRLRQGTTDTQYF. As DNA, the CDR3 is TGTGCCAGCAGCCGACTCAGACAGGGGACCACAGATACGCAGTATTTT. The chain carries TRBV14 and TRBJ2-3, with 8 bases aligning to TRBD1. The V and J ends lost 4 bases and 2 bases, in that order; junction bases with no gene match: 8. The CDR3 is 16 residues long. Germline V CDR1 and CDR2: SGHDN, FVKESK.

This clonotype has just a few counts. This chain uses TRBV7-6 with TRBJ1-3, with TRBD1 as a possible D gene (6 bases). Germline V gives CDR1 SGHVS, CDR2 FNYEAQ. The CDR3 is 15 amino acids. Trimming removed 4 bases at V and 3 bases at J, with 13 bases between. Here the CDR3 reads CASSSLQGYGNTIYF. The CDR3 bases are TGTGCCAGCAGCTCTTTACAGGGATATGGAAACACCATATATTTT.

This clonotype was picked up many times. The V gene is TRBV4-2, the J gene TRBJ2-7; 7 nucleotides agree with TRBD2. CDR1 and CDR2 (germline): LGHNA, YNFKEQ. The junction had 8 bases not matched to a gene; V was cut back by 3 bases and J by 3 bases. The CDR3 sequence is 15 residues long. CDR3 amino acids: CASSHRAGTGYEQYF. The CDR3 DNA follows: TGTGCCAGCAGCCACAGAGCGGGAACGGGCTACGAGCAGTACTTC.

This clonotype showed up just a few times. The chain employs TRBV4-3 and TRBJ2-1; D remains unclear. The V and J ends lost 3 bases and 10 bases respectively, with 13 bases between them. Germline CDR1 LGHNA, CDR2 YSLEER. The CDR3 has 13 residues. The CDR3 here is CASSQDAAREQFF. In DNA form, the CDR3 reads TGCGCCAGCAGCCAGGACGCAGCTCGCGAGCAGTTCTTC.

There are many counts of this clonotype. The V and J genes are TRBV5-1 and TRBJ1-1; D gene uncertain. CDR3 length: 13 residues. V gave up 2 bases and J gave up 7 bases, with 12 bases separating them. The germline V gene has CDR1 SGHRS and CDR2 YFSETQ. The CDR3 nucleotides read TGCGCCAGCAGCTTAAGGATCTACGGTGAAGCTTTCTTT. Translating it yields CASSLRIYGEAFF.

V and J are TRBV4-1 and TRBJ2-5; 9 positions agree with TRBD1. V was pared by 1 base and J by 7 bases, with 13 bases of the junction left unmatched. The germline gives CDR1 MGHRA, CDR2 YSYEKL. The CDR3 runs 17 residues. Here the CDR3 reads CASSQAPPGTGQRTQYF. Here the CDR3 DNA reads TGCGCCAGCAGCCAAGCCCCACCCGGGACAGGGCAGAGGACCCAGTACTTC.

This clonotype has only a few counts. The chain uses TRBV24-1 and TRBJ2-2; 9 bases are shared with TRBD1. The V and J ends lost 3 bases and 5 bases, in that order; junction bases with no gene match: 3. The germline V gene has CDR1 KGHDR and CDR2 SFDVKD. This CDR3 is 15 amino acids long. For the CDR3, the DNA is TGTGCCACCAGTGATCGGACAGGGGTGACCGGGGAGCTGTTTTTT. Encoded protein: CATSDRTGVTGELFF.

The V and J genes are TRBV20-1 and TRBJ2-7; D gene uncertain. CDR3 size: 14 residues. CDR1 and CDR2 from the germline V gene are DFQATT and SNEGSKA (reference sequence). Trimming cost V 0 bases and J 0 bases, with 9 bases left between them. CDR3: CSARDFLSSYEQYF. The CDR3 coding sequence is TGCAGTGCTAGAGATTTTCTAAGCTCCTACGAGCAGTACTTC.

This clonotype appeared a few times. V usage is TRBV4-1 and J usage is TRBJ2-7; the match to TRBD2 covers 8 bases. CDR3 length: 16 residues. Per the germline V gene, CDR1 is MGHRA and CDR2 is YSYEKL. The V segment lost 0 bases and the J segment 2 bases; nucleotides outside the gene matches: 6. For the CDR3, the DNA is TGCGCCAGCAGCCAAGATGGCGCGGGGGGTACCTACGAGCAGTACTTC. It specifies CASSQDGAGGTYEQYF.

The table lists this clonotype with a few counts. The V call is TRBV20-1, the J call TRBJ2-3; TRBD2 matches at 7 bases. The CDR3 length is 15 residues. Germline CDR1 and CDR2: DFQATT and SNEGSKA (reference sequence). The V segment lost 2 bases and the J segment 0 bases; nucleotides outside the gene matches: 5. The CDR3 loop reads CSARIASGSTDTQYF. CDR3 DNA sequence: TGCAGTGCTAGAATCGCTAGCGGTAGCACAGATACGCAGTATTTT.